This T cell receptor (beta chain) is from a study of a mutant IDH1 vaccine in newly diagnosed glioma. The wider study: The start of vaccination came 4-6 weeks after radiotherapy alone, or with temozolomide cycles.

Concerning this clone itself: The antigen is undetermined.

As for time point: week 23, last vaccination. Vaccine doses each comprised 300 ug of mutant IDH1 20-mer peptide, with topical imiquimod. The method was immunoSEQ multiplex PCR; TCRdb's version includes in-frame clones alone and lacks a portion of them. The sample consists of 35,000 to 40,000 clones, 81% of them appearing once. Findings of the study overall: Pseudoprogression showed no apparent link to changes in top peripheral T cell clonotypes.

Specimen: PBMCs, collected from a glioma patient whose treatment included an IDH1 peptide vaccine. This TCR was recovered from a man aged 35 to 55 with glioma.

CDR3: CASSSALSSYEQYF. CDR3 nucleotides: TGTGCCAGCAGCTCCGCTTTGAGCTCCTACGAGCAGTACTTC. The chain couples TRBV7-9 to TRBJ2-5, with D uncertain. The J call may be wrong; the DNA end is better matched by TRBJ2-7. Germline V CDR1 and CDR2: SEHNR, FQNEAQ (reference sequence). The CDR3 consists of 14 residues.